This section outlines one TCR beta chain sequence together with its context. One end of the junction fails to match germline, which may point to a read error. This CDR3 comprises 12 residues. Germline V lookup: CDR1 SGHTS, CDR2 YDEGEE. Data came from immunoSEQ multiplex PCR; TCRdb stores just in-frame clones and leaves some out. The sample consists of roughly 95,000 clones, roughly four fifths of them appearing once. This entry belongs to a study of blood T cell repertoires in COVID-19. The gene calls are TRBV5-8 and TRBJ2-7, with D possibly TRBD1 on 6 matching bases. The sequenced material came from peripheral blood. This TCR was sampled from a man aged 50-59 years with active or convalescent COVID-19. The CDR3 DNA follows: TGTGCCAGCAGCTCTACAGGGTACGTGCAGTACTTC. As protein: CASSSTGYVQYF.